The source of this T cell receptor (beta chain) is a study of blood T cell repertoires in COVID-19. Across the whole study: Acute and convalescent COVID-19 samples came from the United States, Italy and Spain.

In assigning cohorts, the study relied on participant-reported clinical history. The CDR3 loop spans 13 amino acids. Germline assignment: CDR1 SQVTM and CDR2 ANQGSEA. V lost 6 bases to trimming and J lost 8 bases; unmatched junction nucleotides: 8. In the authors' methods: Reference gene primer amplification in the assay estimated nucleated cell counts. The method was immunoSEQ multiplex PCR; TCRdb's version includes in-frame clones alone and lacks a portion of them. The V and J calls and clone size are taken from that table; D and trimming were inferred from the DNA. The sample records 230,000 or so clones, 70% to 90% being singletons.

Sample: PBMCs or T cells enriched from blood (not recorded which). The genes are TRBV29-1 and TRBJ1-2; 11 positions agree with TRBD1. The receptor's source is a woman aged 40-49 years with acute COVID-19. This CDR3 is CSVRGQGAKGYTF. CDR3 in DNA: TGCAGCGTCCGAGGACAGGGGGCGAAGGGCTACACCTTC.